This TCR beta chain was recovered during a study of graft-versus-host responses after intestinal transplantation. Study results and limitations: Graft-versus-host to host-versus-graft clonal ratios in allografts were high in patients with graft-donor T cell macrochimerism. Investigators detected GvH clones in recipient marrow, with some emerging earlier in ileum or blood.

Worth noting for this clone: Its matching antigen is unknown.

TCRdb's copy holds only in-frame clones and misses some; the assay was immunoSEQ multiplex PCR. The sample has 85,000 to 90,000 clones, 85% to 90% seen once; the top ten hold nearly 0.11%. Trimming took off 0 bases at V and 1 base at J, with 11 bases between the two ends. Germline CDR1 and CDR2: SGDLS and YYNGEE. The CDR3 loop spans 16 amino acids. Sequences were derived from unstimulated CD4+ T cells sorted from spleen or lymph node cells, sampled before intestinal transplant. The TCR was taken from a human donor who received an intestinal transplant. The chain has TRBV9 and TRBJ2-1; possible D gene TRBD2, 6 bases. CDR3 sequence: CASSVAQTRSYNEQFF. CDR3 in DNA: TGTGCCAGCAGCGTAGCTCAGACTAGATCCTACAATGAGCAGTTCTTC.